This is a list of T cell receptor beta chains from one sample in a study of graft-versus-host responses after intestinal transplantation. The data were produced by immunoSEQ multiplex PCR, yet TCRdb's version contains in-frame clones alone and is incomplete. Here the sample spans over 45,000 clones, over 80% being singletons. This specimen was PBMCs, taken 750 to 800 days after a first intestinal transplant, on the day of a second. The receptor set was obtained from a human patient who received an intestinal transplant, so some T cells may come from the graft donor. CDR3s include the opening cysteine and the closing phenylalanine or tryptophan. D genes are given only for firm matches. Clone size is not always given. Where it is, it says once, few, many or a class for expanded clones.

clone size	V gene	D gene	J gene	CDR3 protein	CDR3 DNA
once	TRBV6-6	TRBD1	TRBJ1-1	CASSYPRGQGEAFF	TGTGCCAGCAGTTACCCCAGGGGACAGGGGGAAGCTTTCTTT
few	TRBV30	-	TRBJ1-6	CAWSVAGFYNSPLHF	TGTGCCTGGAGTGTGGCCGGCTTCTATAATTCACCCCTCCACTTT
-	TRBV7-6	-	TRBJ2-7	CASSLAGAGTYEQYF	TGTGCCAGCAGCTTAGCAGGGGCGGGGACCTACGAGCAGTACTTC
-	TRBV13	TRBD2	TRBJ2-7	CASSSRTSGTYEQYF	TGTGCCAGCAGCAGCCGGACTAGCGGTACCTACGAGCAGTACTTC
-	TRBV4-2	TRBD2	TRBJ2-2	CASSQGAGVTGELFF	TGTGCCAGCAGCCAAGGAGCGGGAGTAACCGGGGAGCTGTTTTTT
-	TRBV11-3	TRBD1	TRBJ2-6	CASSPGTGRDGANVLTF	TGTGCCAGCAGCCCTGGGACAGGGAGGGACGGGGCCAACGTCCTGACTTTC
-	TRBV10-3	-	TRBJ2-1	CAISDRGGGSYDEQFF	TGTGCCATCAGTGATCGAGGGGGCGGGAGTTACGATGAGCAGTTCTTC
-	TRBV18	-	TRBJ1-6	CASSQDRALPLHF	TGTGCCAGCTCTCAAGACCGGGCTTTGCCCCTCCACTTT
-	TRBV10-2	-	TRBJ2-3	CASSVVDTQYF	TGCGCCAGCAGTGTTGTCGATACGCAGTATTTT
-	TRBV10-3	-	TRBJ2-3	CAISEVLSDTQYF	TGTGCCATCAGTGAAGTCCTCTCAGATACGCAGTATTTT
-	TRBV6-6	TRBD2	TRBJ2-1	CASRLTSGSGEQFF	TGTGCCAGCAGATTGACTAGCGGGAGCGGTGAGCAGTTCTTC
-	TRBV6-6	-	TRBJ2-1	CASTISAPWGEQFF	TGTGCCAGCACCATTTCCGCCCCCTGGGGTGAGCAGTTCTTC
-	TRBV7-6	-	TRBJ2-5	CASSRQPVGETQYF	TGTGCCAGCAGCCGACAACCGGTGGGAGAGACCCAGTACTTC
-	TRBV6-1	TRBD1	TRBJ1-2	CASSAGTGGANSYGYTF	TGTGCCAGCAGTGCCGGGACAGGGGGCGCGAATAGCTATGGCTACACCTTC
-	TRBV14	TRBD1	TRBJ2-7	CASSRNRDRTTYEQYF	TGTGCCAGCAGCCGAAACCGGGACAGGACCACCTACGAGCAGTACTTC
-	TRBV28	-	TRBJ1-4	CASSLLSGEKLFF	TGTGCCAGCAGTTTATTAAGCGGTGAAAAACTGTTTTTT
-	TRBV20-1	-	TRBJ2-7	CSARVGAEFYF	TGCAGTGCTAGAGTGGGGGCGGAATTTTACTTC
-	TRBV18	-	TRBJ2-2	CASFPGPNTGELFF	TGTGCCAGCTTTCCGGGCCCGAACACCGGGGAGCTGTTTTTT
-	TRBV7-3	-	TRBJ1-1	CASSSGPGLDTEAFF	TGTGCCAGCAGCTCGGGGCCAGGCCTCGACACTGAAGCTTTCTTT
-	TRBV5-8	-	TRBJ2-7	CASSWDHPYEQYF	TGTGCCAGCAGCTGGGACCACCCTTACGAGCAGTACTTC
-	TRBV18	TRBD1	TRBJ2-7	CASSPRTGRDYEQYF	TGTGCCAGCTCACCAAGGACAGGTCGGGATTACGAGCAGTACTTC
-	TRBV12-5	TRBD1	TRBJ2-3	CASGGTGGADTQYF	TGTGCTAGTGGCGGGACAGGGGGCGCAGATACGCAGTATTTT
once	TRBV18	TRBD1	TRBJ2-7	CASSPRDRGYDEQYF	TGTGCCAGCTCCCCGCGGGACAGGGGTTACGACGAGCAGTACTTC
-	TRBV7-2	-	TRBJ2-7	CASSPTGRPGEQYF	TGTGCCAGCAGCCCCACGGGGCGGCCAGGCGAGCAGTACTTC